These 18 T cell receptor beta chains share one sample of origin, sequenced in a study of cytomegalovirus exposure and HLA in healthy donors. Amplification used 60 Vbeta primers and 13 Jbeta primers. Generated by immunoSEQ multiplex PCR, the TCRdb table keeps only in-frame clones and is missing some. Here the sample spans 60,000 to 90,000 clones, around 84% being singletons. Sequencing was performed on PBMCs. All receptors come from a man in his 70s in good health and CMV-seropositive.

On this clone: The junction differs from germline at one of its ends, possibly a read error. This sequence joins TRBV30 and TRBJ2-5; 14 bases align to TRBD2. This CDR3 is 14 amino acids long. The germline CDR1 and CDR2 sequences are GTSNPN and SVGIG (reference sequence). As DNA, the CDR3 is TGTGCCGGGAGACTAGCGGGAGGGTTGGAGACCCAGTACTTC. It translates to CAGRLAGGLETQYF.

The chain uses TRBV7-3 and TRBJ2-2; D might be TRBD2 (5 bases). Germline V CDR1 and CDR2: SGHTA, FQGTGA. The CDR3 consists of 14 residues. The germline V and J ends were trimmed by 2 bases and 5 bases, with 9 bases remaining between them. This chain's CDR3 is CASSLSSGTGELFF. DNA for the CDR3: TGTGCCAGCAGCTTATCATCGGGGACCGGGGAGCTGTTTTTT.

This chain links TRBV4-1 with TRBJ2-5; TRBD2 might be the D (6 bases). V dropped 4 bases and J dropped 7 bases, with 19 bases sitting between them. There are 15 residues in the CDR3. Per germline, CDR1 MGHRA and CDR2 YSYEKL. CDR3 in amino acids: CASSLGRAGQGTQYF. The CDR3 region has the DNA TGCGCCAGCAGCCTCGGGAGAGCAGGTCAGGGGACCCAGTACTTC.

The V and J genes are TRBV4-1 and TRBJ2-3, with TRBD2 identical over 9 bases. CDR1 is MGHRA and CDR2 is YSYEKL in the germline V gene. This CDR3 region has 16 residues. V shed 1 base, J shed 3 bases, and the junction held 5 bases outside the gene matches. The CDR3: CASSQALAGVTDTQYF. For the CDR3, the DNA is TGCGCCAGCAGCCAAGCGTTAGCGGGAGTAACAGATACGCAGTATTTT.

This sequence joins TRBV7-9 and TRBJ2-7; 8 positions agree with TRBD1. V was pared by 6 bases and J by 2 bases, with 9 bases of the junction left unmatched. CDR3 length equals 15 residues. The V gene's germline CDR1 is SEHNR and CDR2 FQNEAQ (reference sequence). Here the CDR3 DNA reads TGTGCCAGCAGGTCCGGACAGGGAGTTACCTACGAGCAGTACTTC. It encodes CASRSGQGVTYEQYF.

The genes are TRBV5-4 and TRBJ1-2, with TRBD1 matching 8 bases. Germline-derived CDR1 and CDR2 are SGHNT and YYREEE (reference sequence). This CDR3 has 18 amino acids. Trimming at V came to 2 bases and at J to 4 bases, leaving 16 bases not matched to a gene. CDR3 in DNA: TGTGCCAGCAGCTTCCAGGGGGGACAGGCATATGGGAGCTATGGCTACACCTTC. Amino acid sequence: CASSFQGGQAYGSYGYTF. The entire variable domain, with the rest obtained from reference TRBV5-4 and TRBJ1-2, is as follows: ETGVTQSPTHLIKTRGQQVTLRCSSQSGHNTVSWYQQALGQGPQFIFQYYREEENGRGNFPPRFSGLQFPNYSSELNVNALELDDSALYLCASSFQGGQAYGSYGYTFGSGTRLTVV.

The CDR3, as DNA: TGTGCCAGCAGCCAAGTGCTAGCGGGAGTCACAGATACGCAGTATTTT. Translation gives CASSQVLAGVTDTQYF. J is TRBJ2-3 and V is TRBV4-2; 10 nucleotides agree with TRBD2. Germline CDR1 and CDR2: LGHNA and YNFKEQ. The CDR3 loop spans 16 amino acids. J was trimmed by 2 bases and V by 1 base; bases with no gene match: 3.

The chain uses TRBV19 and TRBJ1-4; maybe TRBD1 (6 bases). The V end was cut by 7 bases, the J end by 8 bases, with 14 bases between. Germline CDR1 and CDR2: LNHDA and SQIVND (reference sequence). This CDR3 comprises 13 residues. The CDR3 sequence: CASTGLRGEKLFF. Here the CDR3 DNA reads TGTGCCAGTACCGGATTGAGGGGGGAAAAACTGTTTTTT.

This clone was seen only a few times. CDR3 nucleotide sequence: TGCGCCAGCAGCTTGGTGGCAGGGTTGGAGCCCCAGCATTTT. It codes for CASSLVAGLEPQHF. The chain joins TRBV5-1 to TRBJ1-5; D might be TRBD1 (5 bases). The germline V and J ends were trimmed by 0 bases and 8 bases, with 12 bases remaining between them. Per germline, CDR1 SGHRS and CDR2 YFSETQ. The length of the CDR3 is 14 residues.

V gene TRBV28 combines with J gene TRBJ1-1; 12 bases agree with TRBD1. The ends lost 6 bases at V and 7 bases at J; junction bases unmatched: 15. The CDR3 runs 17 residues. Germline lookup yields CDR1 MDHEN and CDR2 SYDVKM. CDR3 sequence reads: CASSSPGQGAGGLEAFF. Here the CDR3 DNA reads TGTGCCAGCAGCTCCCCGGGACAGGGGGCGGGGGGACTTGAAGCTTTCTTT. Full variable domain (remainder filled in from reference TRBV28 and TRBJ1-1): DVKVTQSSRYLVKRTGEKVFLECVQDMDHENMFWYRQDPGLGLRLIYFSYDVKMKEKGDIPEGYSVSREKKERFSLILESASTNQTSMYLCASSSPGQGAGGLEAFFGQGTRLTVV.

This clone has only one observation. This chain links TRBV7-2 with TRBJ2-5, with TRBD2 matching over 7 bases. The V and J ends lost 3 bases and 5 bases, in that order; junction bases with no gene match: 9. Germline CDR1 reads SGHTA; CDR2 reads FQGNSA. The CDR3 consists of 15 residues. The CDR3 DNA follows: TGTGCCAGCAGCTTCTTCAGCGGGATTGGGGAGACCCAGTACTTC. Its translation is CASSFFSGIGETQYF.

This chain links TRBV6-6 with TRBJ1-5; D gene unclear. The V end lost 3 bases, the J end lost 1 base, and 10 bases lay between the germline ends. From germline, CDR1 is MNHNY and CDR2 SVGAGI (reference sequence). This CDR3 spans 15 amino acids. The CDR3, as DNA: TGTGCCAGCAGTTATACGAGGGAGAGCAATCAGCCCCAGCATTTT. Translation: CASSYTRESNQPQHF.

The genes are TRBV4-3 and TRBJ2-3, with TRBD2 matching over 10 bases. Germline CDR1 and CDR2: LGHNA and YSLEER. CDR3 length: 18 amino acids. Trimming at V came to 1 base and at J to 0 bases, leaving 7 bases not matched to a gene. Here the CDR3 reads CASSQGGSGGTSTDTQYF. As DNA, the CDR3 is TGCGCCAGCAGCCAAGGGGGTAGCGGGGGGACTAGCACAGATACGCAGTATTTT.

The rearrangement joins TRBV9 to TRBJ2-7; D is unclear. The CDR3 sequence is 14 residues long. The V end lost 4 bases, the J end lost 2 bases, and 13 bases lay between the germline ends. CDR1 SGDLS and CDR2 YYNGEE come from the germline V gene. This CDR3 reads CASSPAVETYEQYF. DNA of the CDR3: TGTGCCAGCAGCCCCGCGGTGGAAACCTACGAGCAGTACTTC.

This chain's CDR3 is CASSLAAGRLRANEQFF. CDR3 DNA sequence: TGCGCCAGCAGCTTGGCCGCGGGGCGACTCAGGGCGAATGAGCAGTTCTTC. The chain joins TRBV5-1 to TRBJ2-1; perhaps TRBD2 as D (6 bases). The CDR3 is made up of 17 amino acids. Germline V gene lookup returns CDR1 SGHRS and CDR2 YFSETQ. Trimming pared 0 bases from V and 7 bases from J, leaving 20 bases between.

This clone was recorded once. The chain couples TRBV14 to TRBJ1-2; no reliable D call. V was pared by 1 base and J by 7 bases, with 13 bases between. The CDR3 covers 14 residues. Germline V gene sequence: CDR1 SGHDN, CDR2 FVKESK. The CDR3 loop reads CASSQARGGGGYTF. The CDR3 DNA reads TGTGCCAGCAGCCAAGCCAGAGGAGGAGGTGGCTACACCTTC.

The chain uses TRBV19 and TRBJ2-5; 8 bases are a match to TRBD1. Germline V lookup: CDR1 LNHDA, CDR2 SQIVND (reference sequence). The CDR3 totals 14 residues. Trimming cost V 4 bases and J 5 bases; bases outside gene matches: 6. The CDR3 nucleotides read TGTGCCAGTAGTACGGACAGGGAACAGGAGACCCAGTACTTC. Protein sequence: CASSTDREQETQYF.

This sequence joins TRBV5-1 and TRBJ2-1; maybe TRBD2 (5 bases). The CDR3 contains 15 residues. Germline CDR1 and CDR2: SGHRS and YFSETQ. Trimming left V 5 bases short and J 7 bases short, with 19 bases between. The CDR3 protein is CASSKTIGSHNEQFF. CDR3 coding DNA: TGCGCCAGCAGTAAAACCATAGGGAGTCATAATGAGCAGTTCTTC. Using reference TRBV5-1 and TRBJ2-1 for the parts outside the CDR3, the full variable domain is KAGVTQTPRYLIKTRGQQVTLSCSPISGHRSVSWYQQTPGQGLQFLFEYFSETQRNKGNFPGRFSGRQFSNSRSEMNVSTLELGDSALYLCASSKTIGSHNEQFFGPGTRLTVL.